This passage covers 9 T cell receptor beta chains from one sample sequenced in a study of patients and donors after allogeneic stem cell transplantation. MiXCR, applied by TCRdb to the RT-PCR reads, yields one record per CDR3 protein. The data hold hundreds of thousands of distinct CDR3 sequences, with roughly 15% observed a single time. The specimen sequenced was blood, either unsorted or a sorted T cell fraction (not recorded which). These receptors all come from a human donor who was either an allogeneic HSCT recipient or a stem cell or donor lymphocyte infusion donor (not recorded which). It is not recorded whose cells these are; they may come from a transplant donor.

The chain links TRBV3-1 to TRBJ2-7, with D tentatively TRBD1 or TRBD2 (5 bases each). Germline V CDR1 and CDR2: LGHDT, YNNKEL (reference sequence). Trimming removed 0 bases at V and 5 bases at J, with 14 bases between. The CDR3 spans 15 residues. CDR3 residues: CASSQDLRGGHEQYF. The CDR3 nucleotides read TGTGCCAGCAGCCAAGATCTCCGTGGGGGACACGAGCAGTACTTC.

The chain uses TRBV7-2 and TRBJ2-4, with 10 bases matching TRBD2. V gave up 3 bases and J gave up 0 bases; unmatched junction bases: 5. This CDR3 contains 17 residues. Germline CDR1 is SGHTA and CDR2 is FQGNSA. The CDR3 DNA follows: TGTGCCAGCAGCTTGGCTAGCGGGGGCCCAGCCAAAAACATTCAGTACTTC. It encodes CASSLASGGPAKNIQYF.

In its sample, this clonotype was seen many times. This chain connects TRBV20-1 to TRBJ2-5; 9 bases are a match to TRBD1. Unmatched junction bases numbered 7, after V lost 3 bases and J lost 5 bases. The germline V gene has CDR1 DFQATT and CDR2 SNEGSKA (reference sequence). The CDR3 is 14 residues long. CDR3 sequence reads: CSARGDRAAETQYF. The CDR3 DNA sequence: TGCAGTGCTAGGGGGGACAGGGCAGCTGAGACCCAGTACTTC.

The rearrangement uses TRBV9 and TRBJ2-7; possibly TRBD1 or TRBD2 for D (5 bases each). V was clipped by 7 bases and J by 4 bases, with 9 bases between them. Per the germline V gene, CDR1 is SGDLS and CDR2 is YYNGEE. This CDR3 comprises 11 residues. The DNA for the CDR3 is TGTGCCAGCGGGACGAATTACGAGCAGTACTTC. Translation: CASGTNYEQYF.

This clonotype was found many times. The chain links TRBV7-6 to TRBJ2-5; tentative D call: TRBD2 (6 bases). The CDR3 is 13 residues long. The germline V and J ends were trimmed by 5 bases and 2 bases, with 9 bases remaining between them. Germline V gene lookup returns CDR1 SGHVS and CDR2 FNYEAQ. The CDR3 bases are TGTGCCAGCAGCCGGGACTTACAAGAGACCCAGTACTTC. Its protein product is CASSRDLQETQYF.

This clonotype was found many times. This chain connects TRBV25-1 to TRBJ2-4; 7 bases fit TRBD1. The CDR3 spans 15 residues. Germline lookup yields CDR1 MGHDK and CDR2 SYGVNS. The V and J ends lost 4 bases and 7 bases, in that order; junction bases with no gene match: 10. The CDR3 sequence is CASSVGTAFGNIQYF. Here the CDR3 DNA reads TGTGCCAGCAGTGTCGGGACAGCTTTTGGGAACATTCAGTACTTC.

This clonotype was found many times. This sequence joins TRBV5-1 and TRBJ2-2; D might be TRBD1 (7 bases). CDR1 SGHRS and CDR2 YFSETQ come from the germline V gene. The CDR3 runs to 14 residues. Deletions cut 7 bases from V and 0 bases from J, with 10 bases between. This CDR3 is CASDRDSNTGELFF. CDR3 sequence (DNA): TGCGCCAGCGACAGGGACTCGAACACCGGGGAGCTGTTTTTT.

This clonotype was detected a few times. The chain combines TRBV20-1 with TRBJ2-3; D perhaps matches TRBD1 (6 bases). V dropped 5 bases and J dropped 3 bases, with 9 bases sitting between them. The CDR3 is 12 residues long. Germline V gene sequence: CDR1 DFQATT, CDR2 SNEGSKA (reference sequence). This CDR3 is CSADRQTDTQYF. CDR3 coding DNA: TGCAGTGCTGACAGGCAAACAGATACGCAGTATTTT.

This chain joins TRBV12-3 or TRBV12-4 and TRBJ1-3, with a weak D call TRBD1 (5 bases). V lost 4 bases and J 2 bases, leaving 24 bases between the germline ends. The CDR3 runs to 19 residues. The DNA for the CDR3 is TGTGCCAGCAGTTATGGGGGTCTATTGGGCAGGGTGGCTGGAAACACCATATATTTT. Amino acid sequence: CASSYGGLLGRVAGNTIYF.